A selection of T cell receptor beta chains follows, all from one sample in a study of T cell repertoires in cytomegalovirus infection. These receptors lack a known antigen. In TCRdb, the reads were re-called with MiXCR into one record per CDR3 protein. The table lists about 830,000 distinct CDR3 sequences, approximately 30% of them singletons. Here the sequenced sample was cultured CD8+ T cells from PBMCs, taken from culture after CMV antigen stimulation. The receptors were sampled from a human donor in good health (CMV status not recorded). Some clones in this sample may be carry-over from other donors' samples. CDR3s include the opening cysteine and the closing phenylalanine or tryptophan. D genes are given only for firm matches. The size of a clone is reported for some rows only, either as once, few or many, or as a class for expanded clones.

TGTGCCAGCAGCTTAGGCCTAAAGGGGCTCGAAGCTTTCTTT,CASSLGLKGLEAFF,-,TRBV13,TRBJ1-1,-
TGTGCCAGCAGCTTCGGGACCCCCCATCAGCCCCAGCATTTT,CASSFGTPHQPQHF,many,TRBV5-5,TRBJ1-5,-
TGTGCCAGCAGTTCTCTCCGGTCAGTCACAGATACGCAGTATTTT,CASSSLRSVTDTQYF,-,TRBV6-1,TRBJ2-3,-
TGTGCCAGCAGCTGGACAGGGGGCCTAGATACGCAGTATTTT,CASSWTGGLDTQYF,few,TRBV5-8,TRBJ2-3,TRBD1
TGTGCCAGCAGTTTGAGACCTCCGAACGAGCAGTACTTC,CASSLRPPNEQYF,few,TRBV6-6,TRBJ2-7,-
TGTGCCAGCAGCCAAGATCCGGGAGACACCGGGGAGCTGTTTTTT,CASSQDPGDTGELFF,-,TRBV4-2,TRBJ2-2,-
TGTGCCAGCATTGCGTGGGGGCCGTATAATTCACCCCTCCACTTT,CASIAWGPYNSPLHF,few,TRBV2,TRBJ1-6,-
TGTGCCAGTAATGTAAGGGACAAATTGAACACTGAAGCTTTCTTT,CASNVRDKLNTEAFF,few,TRBV19,TRBJ1-1,-
TGTGCCAGCAGTTTGACGGGACCCACTCCCACGGATACGCAGTATTTT,CASSLTGPTPTDTQYF,few,TRBV27,TRBJ2-3,-
TGTGCCAGTAGTCCGCTAAGGGGACGGAGCTCCTACGAGCAGTACTTC,CASSPLRGRSSYEQYF,-,TRBV19,TRBJ2-7,-
TGTGCCAGTAGTACCGTGAGCACAGATACGCAGTATTTT,CASSTVSTDTQYF,-,TRBV19,TRBJ2-3,-
TGTGCCAGCAGTCACGGGGGAGGGGGTTACACTGAAGCTTTCTTT,CASSHGGGGYTEAFF,-,TRBV12-3/TRBV12-4,TRBJ1-1,-
TGTGCCAGCGCCCTGGGACAGGAGAACACTGAAGCTTTCTTT,CASALGQENTEAFF,-,TRBV7-6,TRBJ1-1,TRBD1
TGTGCCAGCAGCCCAGTGGGGGGTTACAATGAGCAGTTCTTC,CASSPVGGYNEQFF,few,TRBV11-1,TRBJ2-1,-
TGCAGTGCTAGTGACAGCGGGGGGGCCGGTGAGCAGTTCTTC,CSASDSGGAGEQFF,-,TRBV20-1,TRBJ2-1,TRBD2
TGTGCCAGCAGTTTATCCCTGACTAGCGGGGGCCAGAACACCGGGGAGCTGTTTTTT,CASSLSLTSGGQNTGELFF,-,TRBV27,TRBJ2-2,TRBD2
TGTGCCAGCAGCCATCCGGGACAGAGAGGAAACACCATATATTTT,CASSHPGQRGNTIYF,many,TRBV12-3/TRBV12-4,TRBJ1-3,TRBD1
TGTGCCAGCAGTGTGACGGGTGGGGAACCTGCCTACAATGAGCAGTTCTTC,CASSVTGGEPAYNEQFF,-,TRBV28,TRBJ2-1,-
TGTGCCAGCATCCCCGAGTTCCAGGGCACAGATACGCAGTATTTT,CASIPEFQGTDTQYF,many,TRBV6-1,TRBJ2-3,-
TGTGCCAGCAGTGAAGTCACAGGGTTCACTGAAGCTTTCTTT,CASSEVTGFTEAFF,many,TRBV6-1,TRBJ1-1,-
TGTGCCAGCAGTTACTCCTTGGGGGGAGAGTACCAAGAGACCCAGTACTTC,CASSYSLGGEYQETQYF,few,TRBV6-5,TRBJ2-5,-
TGTGCCAGCCCCGGGGGTAGGGGTAGTGAACTGTTTTTT,CASPGGRGSELFF,few,TRBV6-5,TRBJ1-4,-
TGTGCCAGCAGCTCGGGGAGTTGGCGGTACGAGCAGTACTTC,CASSSGSWRYEQYF,-,TRBV7-2,TRBJ2-7,-
TGTGCCAGCAGCCCCACTTTCCGGAACACTGAAGCTTTCTTT,CASSPTFRNTEAFF,many,TRBV7-9,TRBJ1-1,-
TGTGCCAGCAGCTCCCGGTGGACGGCCGGGGAGCTGTTTTTT,CASSSRWTAGELFF,-,TRBV7-2,TRBJ2-2,-
TGCGCCAGCAGCTTGGCCGTACAGGGGATGAACACTGAAGCTTTCTTT,CASSLAVQGMNTEAFF,-,TRBV5-1,TRBJ1-1,TRBD1
TGTGCCAGCAGCTTCCAGGGGACACTCCCGGCAGATACGCAGTATTTT,CASSFQGTLPADTQYF,-,TRBV5-6,TRBJ2-3,-
TGTGCCAGCAGCTCCTCCGGGGGGGCAAAATTCTTC,CASSSSGGAKFF,few,TRBV7-9,TRBJ2-1,TRBD2
TGTGCCAGCAGTTTATATTCCAGGGGGAATCAGCCCCAGCATTTT,CASSLYSRGNQPQHF,few,TRBV28,TRBJ1-5,TRBD1
TGTGCCAGCAGCCAAGTGGTCGGAAGGCTGTTTTTT,CASSQVVGRLFF,-,TRBV14,TRBJ2-2,-
TGTGCCAGCAGTTTGGTGGGGGGGGCTAATCAGCTCCAGCATTTT,CASSLVGGANQLQHF,-,TRBV27,TRBJ1-5,-
TGTGCCAGCAGCTTAGACAACACCGGGGAGCTGTTTTTT,CASSLDNTGELFF,many,TRBV7-2,TRBJ2-2,-
TGCAGTGCTAGTGGGCCCCCGGAGGGAGAGACCCAGTACTTC,CSASGPPEGETQYF,few,TRBV20-1,TRBJ2-5,-
TGCAGTGCTCTGGCTAACTCTGGAAACACCATATATTTT,CSALANSGNTIYF,-,TRBV20-1,TRBJ1-3,-
TGTGCCAGTAGTATAGATGCAGATTTCACAGATACGCAGTATTTT,CASSIDADFTDTQYF,-,TRBV19,TRBJ2-3,-
TGTGCCAGCAGCAGAGGGATGAACACTGAAGCTTTCTTT,CASSRGMNTEAFF,many,TRBV7-9,TRBJ1-1,-
TGTGCCATCGATAAGAACACTGAAGCTTTCTTT,CAIDKNTEAFF,many,TRBV28,TRBJ1-1,-
TGTGCCAGCAGCCCGCTGGAATCCATTCAGTACTTC,CASSPLESIQYF,-,TRBV6-2/TRBV6-3,TRBJ2-4,-
TGTGCCAGCAGTTTAACCGTTGGGGCTAGGGGAGCTTTCTTT,CASSLTVGARGAFF,-,TRBV27,TRBJ1-1,-
TGTATCAGCAGCACCCCGGACAGGGGGCAGGGAGATACGCAGTATTTT,CISSTPDRGQGDTQYF,-,TRBV7-9,TRBJ2-3,TRBD1
TGTGCCAGCTCACCGGAGGATATCTCTGGAAACACCATATATTTT,CASSPEDISGNTIYF,once,TRBV18,TRBJ1-3,-
TGTGCCAGCAGCTCTCTGGGGGGAAAGAACAATGAGCAGTTCTTC,CASSSLGGKNNEQFF,-,TRBV7-9,TRBJ2-1,-
TGTGCCAGCAGTTCCATCGGAGCCAGCTCCTACGAGCAGTACTTC,CASSSIGASSYEQYF,-,TRBV27,TRBJ2-7,-
TGTGCCAGCAGTTTAAGGGGCTCCTACGAGCAGTACTTC,CASSLRGSYEQYF,many,TRBV27,TRBJ2-7,-
TGTGCCACCAGTGATTTGGGACAGGACACAGATACGCAGTATTTT,CATSDLGQDTDTQYF,few,TRBV24-1,TRBJ2-3,TRBD1
TGTGCCATCGAAAAGGGGGCAAGCTCCTACGAGCAGTACTTC,CAIEKGASSYEQYF,few,TRBV7-6,TRBJ2-7,TRBD1
TGCGCCAGCAGCCAAGTTATGGGGGGGACTTCACCCCTCCACTTT,CASSQVMGGTSPLHF,-,TRBV4-1,TRBJ1-6,-
TGTGCCAGCAGCTTAGACAGGGGGCGAAACGAGCAGTACTTC,CASSLDRGRNEQYF,few,TRBV13,TRBJ2-7,TRBD1
TGTGCCAGTAGTATCTTCCACGCGGCACAGCCGAACACTGAAGCTTTCTTT,CASSIFHAAQPNTEAFF,few,TRBV19,TRBJ1-1,-
TGTGCCAGCTCACCTTCTAAGACAGGGGCGGTCACCGGGGAGCTGTTTTTT,CASSPSKTGAVTGELFF,-,TRBV18,TRBJ2-2,TRBD1
TGTGCCAGCAGTCCCCTTTTAGGCAGAAACACCATATATTTT,CASSPLLGRNTIYF,few,TRBV12-3/TRBV12-4,TRBJ1-3,-
TGTGCCAGCAGCCAGGAGGACAGGGGCGAGTTGGGGCCCCAGCATTTT,CASSQEDRGELGPQHF,-,TRBV3-1,TRBJ1-5,TRBD1
TGTGCCAGCAGTCCATGGATTAGCACAGATACGCAGTATTTT,CASSPWISTDTQYF,few,TRBV6-5,TRBJ2-3,-
TGTGCCAGCAGCCGATCGACAGGGTCTGGAAACACCATATATTTT,CASSRSTGSGNTIYF,-,TRBV7-9,TRBJ1-3,TRBD1
TGCAGTGCTAGAGACCCCACCGGACTAGCGGTCACCGGGGAGCTGTTTTTT,CSARDPTGLAVTGELFF,few,TRBV20-1,TRBJ2-2,TRBD2
TGTGCCAGCAGCTTAAACCCGGGACAAGGGTTGGGGGATGAGCAGTTCTTC,CASSLNPGQGLGDEQFF,-,TRBV11-3,TRBJ2-1,-
TGTGCCAGCAGTCCCGCCGGGATTCCTTCGTTTCGCTCTGGAAACACCATATATTTT,CASSPAGIPSFRSGNTIYF,few,TRBV27,TRBJ1-3,-
TGTGCCAGCAGCGTTGGCAACCCGGGTCATGGCTACACCTTC,CASSVGNPGHGYTF,-,TRBV9,TRBJ1-2,-